A selection of T cell receptor beta chains follows, all from one sample in a study of beta chain features in type 1 diabetes. Produced via immunoSEQ multiplex PCR; TCRdb's table is partial and in-frame only. The sample lists about 280,000 clones; approximately 16% were seen once. The sequencing input was naive CD4+ T cells from blood. The receptor set was obtained from a man aged 18-30 years with type 1 diabetes. Both conserved end residues are part of each CDR3. Fields, in order: V gene, D gene, J gene, clone size, CDR3 protein, CDR3 DNA. D genes are given only for firm matches. The listing skips clone size in some rows; elsewhere it reads once, few, many or a size class.

TRBV5-1	TRBD2	TRBJ2-2	few	CASSLERGYTGELFF	TGCGCCAGCAGCTTGGAGCGGGGGTATACCGGGGAGCTGTTTTTT
TRBV19	-	TRBJ1-2	-	CASSSIGANYGYTF	TGTGCCAGTAGCAGCATTGGAGCTAACTATGGCTACACCTTC
TRBV2	-	TRBJ2-1	-	CASSPRWLRNEQFF	TGTGCCAGCAGCCCTAGGTGGCTTCGTAATGAGCAGTTCTTC
TRBV11-2	TRBD1	TRBJ2-3	-	CASSPDRVPTDTQYF	TGTGCCAGCAGCCCGGACAGGGTGCCGACAGATACGCAGTATTTT
TRBV18	-	TRBJ1-2	-	CASSPPATRIYGYTF	TGTGCCAGCTCACCACCCGCAACACGAATCTATGGCTACACCTTC
TRBV28	TRBD2	TRBJ2-2	-	CASLLAGGGTGELFF	TGTGCCAGCCTACTAGCGGGAGGAGGTACCGGGGAGCTGTTTTTT
TRBV9	-	TRBJ2-1	few	CASSVVAHAEQFF	TGTGCCAGCAGCGTAGTGGCCCACGCAGAGCAGTTCTTC
TRBV14	TRBD1	TRBJ2-1	-	CASSIRQGAYNEQFF	TGTGCCAGCAGCATACGACAGGGGGCATACAATGAGCAGTTCTTC
TRBV9	TRBD2	TRBJ2-7	few	CASSPALAAYSYEQYF	TGTGCCAGCAGCCCAGCGCTAGCGGCCTACTCCTACGAGCAGTACTTC
TRBV7-7	-	TRBJ2-1	few	CASSLSSSSYNEQFF	TGTGCCAGCAGCTTATCGTCGAGCTCCTACAATGAGCAGTTCTTC
TRBV28	TRBD1	TRBJ2-5	-	CASSSPTGVEETQYF	TGTGCCAGCAGTTCCCCTACAGGGGTGGAAGAGACCCAGTACTTC
TRBV28	-	TRBJ2-7	few	CASSRSLAPSYEQYF	TGTGCCAGCAGTCGCTCACTAGCCCCCTCCTACGAGCAGTACTTC
TRBV18	-	TRBJ2-7	-	CASSPQQGLYEQYF	TGTGCCAGCTCACCGCAGCAGGGTCTCTACGAGCAGTACTTC
TRBV20-1	TRBD1	TRBJ2-7	-	CSAKTGYEQYF	TGCAGTGCGAAGACAGGGTACGAGCAGTACTTC
TRBV4-3	-	TRBJ2-3	few	CASSQKEITDTQYF	TGCGCCAGCAGCCAAAAGGAGATCACAGATACGCAGTATTTT
TRBV28	-	TRBJ2-7	-	CASSLASYEQYF	TGTGCCAGCAGTCTGGCATCCTACGAGCAGTACTTC
TRBV25-1	-	TRBJ2-7	few	CASSEFSEQYF	TGTGCCAGCAGTGAATTCAGCGAGCAGTACTTC
TRBV18	TRBD1	TRBJ1-5	few	CASSGGQSKNQPQHF	TGTGCCAGCTCTGGGGGACAGTCGAAGAATCAGCCCCAGCATTTT
TRBV28	-	TRBJ1-2	-	CASSLPQRGGGGYTF	TGTGCCAGCAGTTTACCCCAGAGGGGAGGTGGTGGCTACACCTTC
TRBV7-8	-	TRBJ2-3	few	CASSLVRLWGPEYTQYF	TGTGCCAGCAGCCTAGTACGGCTTTGGGGGCCCGAATATACGCAGTATTTT
TRBV5-4	TRBD2	TRBJ2-1	-	CASSALAGVDNEQFF	TGTGCCAGCAGCGCACTAGCGGGAGTGGACAATGAGCAGTTCTTC
TRBV4-1	-	TRBJ1-3	few	CASSQRDTSKAGNTIYF	TGCGCCAGCAGCCAACGGGACACATCGAAGGCGGGAAACACCATATATTTT
TRBV13	TRBD2	TRBJ2-2	few	CASSHVPGLAGAGELFF	TGTGCCAGCAGCCATGTACCGGGACTAGCGGGAGCCGGGGAGCTGTTTTTT
TRBV6-5	-	TRBJ2-5	few	CASSYSGEGTQYF	TGTGCCAGCAGTTACTCAGGGGAAGGGACCCAGTACTTC
TRBV2	-	TRBJ1-5	once	CASRRTGYQPQHF	TGTGCCAGCAGGAGGACGGGATATCAGCCCCAGCATTTT
TRBV5-1	-	TRBJ1-2	-	CASSLVTGGDGYTF	TGCGCCAGCAGCTTGGTAACCGGCGGAGATGGCTACACCTTC
TRBV4-3	-	TRBJ2-2	-	CASSQDFSRNTGELFF	TGCGCCAGCAGCCAAGATTTTAGCAGGAACACCGGGGAGCTGTTTTTT
TRBV28	TRBD1	TRBJ2-1	-	CASSPPGQGIGEQFF	TGTGCCAGCAGTCCGCCGGGACAGGGCATCGGGGAGCAGTTCTTC
TRBV7-2	-	TRBJ2-6	few	CASSFSSGANVLTF	TGTGCCAGCAGCTTCAGCTCTGGGGCCAACGTCCTGACTTTC
TRBV29-1	-	TRBJ2-7	few	CSVAGLASYEQYF	TGCAGCGTCGCTGGTCTAGCGAGCTACGAGCAGTACTTC
TRBV27	-	TRBJ2-5	-	CASSPTVGRETQYF	TGTGCCAGCAGTCCCACCGTCGGTAGAGAGACCCAGTACTTC
TRBV14	-	TRBJ2-4	-	CASSPSGLRNIQYF	TGTGCCAGCAGCCCGTCTGGGCTACGAAACATTCAGTACTTC
TRBV7-9	-	TRBJ2-5	-	CASSSGHQYQETQYF	TGTGCCAGCAGCTCGGGACACCAGTACCAAGAGACCCAGTACTTC
TRBV2	-	TRBJ2-5	few	CASSEDTQETQYF	TGTGCCAGCAGTGAAGACACCCAAGAGACCCAGTACTTC
TRBV11-2	TRBD2	TRBJ2-1	few	CASSSATSRGRLREQFF	TGTGCCAGCAGCTCCGCTACGTCTCGCGGGAGGTTGCGTGAGCAGTTCTTC
TRBV6-4	TRBD1	TRBJ2-6	few	CASSLRRGTNVLTF	TGTGCCAGCAGCCTCCGCAGGGGGACCAACGTCCTGACTTTC
TRBV9	TRBD2	TRBJ2-7	few	CASSVASGASYEQYF	TGTGCCAGCAGCGTAGCGAGCGGGGCCTCCTACGAGCAGTACTTC
TRBV7-9	-	TRBJ1-6	-	CASSLALGTLNSPLHF	TGTGCCAGCAGCTTAGCACTCGGGACATTGAATTCACCCCTCCACTTT
TRBV30	TRBD2	TRBJ2-3	-	CAWSVFSPDKLAGGWTDTQYF	TGTGCCTGGAGTGTATTCAGTCCGGACAAACTAGCGGGGGGTTGGACAGATACGCAGTATTTT
TRBV7-9	TRBD1	TRBJ2-1	few	CASSLRRDRGSLGEQFF	TGTGCCAGCAGCTTAAGGAGGGACAGGGGAAGTTTGGGTGAGCAGTTCTTC
TRBV5-4	TRBD1	TRBJ2-3	few	CASRHLAGQGADTQYF	TGTGCCAGCAGACATCTTGCGGGACAGGGAGCAGATACGCAGTATTTT
TRBV4-3	TRBD1	TRBJ2-1	-	CASSPSRDSRRYEQFF	TGCGCCAGCAGCCCATCCCGGGACAGCCGTCGATACGAGCAGTTCTTC
TRBV5-1	-	TRBJ2-1	few	CASSLGPGAENEQFF	TGCGCCAGCAGCTTGGGACCGGGAGCTGAGAATGAGCAGTTCTTC
TRBV30	-	TRBJ2-1	-	CAWSLGVSYNEQFF	TGTGCCTGGAGTCTAGGCGTTTCCTACAATGAGCAGTTCTTC
TRBV4-2	-	TRBJ1-3	few	CASRTENPGNTIYF	TGTGCCAGCAGGACGGAGAACCCCGGAAACACCATATATTTT
TRBV23-1	-	TRBJ2-7	many	CASTPPPTAYF	TGCGCCAGCACCCCTCCCCCCACTGCTTACTTC
TRBV15	TRBD1	TRBJ2-2	-	CATRDRGPTGELFF	TGTGCCACCAGGGACAGGGGGCCCACCGGGGAGCTGTTTTTT
TRBV30	TRBD1	TRBJ1-1	-	CAWSARDRGWNTEAFF	TGTGCCTGGAGTGCCCGGGACAGGGGATGGAACACTGAAGCTTTCTTT
TRBV2	TRBD1	TRBJ2-1	-	CASSQGAYNEQFF	TGTGCCAGCAGTCAGGGGGCCTACAATGAGCAGTTCTTC
TRBV6-6	-	TRBJ1-1	-	CASSYESTEAFF	TGTGCCAGCAGTTACGAGAGCACTGAAGCTTTCTTT
TRBV15	-	TRBJ1-6	-	CATSRSYISSYNSPLHF	TGTGCCACCAGCAGATCCTATATAAGCTCCTATAATTCACCCCTCCACTTT
TRBV2	TRBD1	TRBJ2-7	-	CASLAAHRGPTEQYF	TGTGCCAGCCTCGCCGCGCACAGGGGGCCGACCGAGCAGTACTTC
TRBV29-1	-	TRBJ1-3	few	CSVGAGGANTIYF	TGCAGCGTTGGGGCAGGAGGTGCAAACACCATATATTTT
TRBV10-3	-	TRBJ1-4	few	CAISESGRGNEKLFF	TGTGCCATCAGTGAAAGCGGCAGGGGTAATGAAAAACTGTTTTTT
TRBV28	TRBD1	TRBJ2-7	few	CASRRQGAPYYEQYF	TGTGCCAGCAGGCGACAGGGGGCCCCATACTACGAGCAGTACTTC
TRBV4-3	-	TRBJ2-7	-	CASSPGAETGNYEQYF	TGCGCCAGCAGCCCGGGGGCCGAGACAGGGAACTACGAGCAGTACTTC
TRBV19	TRBD1	TRBJ1-2	-	CASSIMRTGRPNYGYTF	TGTGCCAGTAGTATAATGCGGACAGGTCGTCCCAACTATGGCTACACCTTC
TRBV4-3	-	TRBJ1-6	few	CASSQEVANSPLHF	TGCGCCAGCAGCCAAGAGGTGGCTAATTCACCCCTCCACTTT
TRBV21-1	-	TRBJ2-4	few	CASSKAIRGIAKNIQYF	TGTGCCAGCAGCAAAGCGATCAGGGGAATCGCCAAAAACATTCAGTACTTC
TRBV19	TRBD1	TRBJ2-2	-	CASSLRRDRNTGELFF	TGTGCCAGTAGCCTACGCCGGGACAGGAACACCGGGGAGCTGTTTTTT